This record covers a single T cell receptor beta chain. The data were obtained in a study of blood T cell repertoires in COVID-19. Turning to the study itself: From T cells, B-cell-depleted T cells, or PBMCs came the material, which was cDNA or gDNA.

V was clipped by 2 bases and J by 1 base; unmatched bases: 9. The CDR3 loop spans 18 amino acids. In germline, CDR1 is LGHNA, CDR2 YSLEER. Original analysis: Amplification of reference gene primers was used by the study to estimate nucleated cell counts. Sequencing used immunoSEQ multiplex PCR; TCRdb keeps in-frame clones, though not all of them. D and trimming were read from the DNA, whereas the V and J calls and clone size are those reported in that table. The table lists about 190,000 clones, just under 80% of them singletons. This TCR came from a woman of 80 years or more with active or convalescent COVID-19. Specimen: peripheral blood. The chain is built from TRBV4-3 and TRBJ2-1, with 9 bases matching TRBD2. The CDR3 region has the DNA TGCGCCAGCAGCCAAAGAGCGGGGACTAGCCCATCCTACAATGAGCAGTTCTTC. Its translation is CASSQRAGTSPSYNEQFF.